This T cell receptor (beta chain) was recovered during a study of T cell responses to AZD1222 COVID-19 vaccine. Whole-study results and caveats: Only a handful of AZD1222 recipients, more than 5 in all, had baseline seropositivity. Vaccine-associated CD4 TCRs ranged over spike, dominating at 160-218 and 743-854. Among spike-specific TCRs, nearly half reportedly target unmutated variant regions. Sampling captured repertoires only after the peak T cell response.

Concerning this clone: Its antigen is not known.

Assay used: immunoSEQ multiplex PCR; TCRdb lists only in-frame clones, some missing. The profile covers around 140,000 clones, with approximately 88% appearing a single time and 5.4% taken by the ten largest. The CDR3 has 17 residues. Germline lookup yields CDR1 SGHNT and CDR2 YYREEE (reference sequence). Trimming took 4 bases from V and 0 from J, leaving 16 bases between them. This TCR derives from an adult who received the MenACWY meningococcal vaccine as a control. The source was peripheral blood, collected 28 days after the second dose of the MenACWY control vaccine. The chain employs TRBV5-4 and TRBJ2-2; D unclear. The CDR3 DNA reads TGTGCCAGCAGCGGATCAGACTTTCCGGCGAACACCGGGGAGCTGTTTTTT. Translating it yields CASSGSDFPANTGELFF.